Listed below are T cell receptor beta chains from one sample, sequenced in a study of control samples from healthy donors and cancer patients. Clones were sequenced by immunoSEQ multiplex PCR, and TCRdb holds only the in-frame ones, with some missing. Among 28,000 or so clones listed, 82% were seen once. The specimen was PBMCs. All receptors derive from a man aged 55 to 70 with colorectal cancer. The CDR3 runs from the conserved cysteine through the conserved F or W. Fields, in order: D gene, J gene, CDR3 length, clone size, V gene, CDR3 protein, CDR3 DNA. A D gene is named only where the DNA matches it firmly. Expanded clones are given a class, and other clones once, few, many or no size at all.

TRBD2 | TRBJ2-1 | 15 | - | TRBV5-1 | CASSLALAGENEQFF | TGCGCCAGCAGCTTGGCACTAGCGGGGGAGAATGAGCAGTTCTTC
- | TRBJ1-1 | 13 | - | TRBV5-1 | CASSSGLNTEAFF | TGCGCCAGCAGCTCAGGCCTGAACACTGAAGCTTTCTTT
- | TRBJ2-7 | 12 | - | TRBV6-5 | CASSSGWVEQYF | TGTGCCAGCAGTTCAGGGTGGGTCGAGCAGTACTTC
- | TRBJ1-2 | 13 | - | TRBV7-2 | CASSLEQNYGYTF | TGTGCCAGCAGCTTAGAACAGAACTATGGCTACACCTTC
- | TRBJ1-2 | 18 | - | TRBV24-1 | CATSDFGAPNPNEDGYTF | TGTGCCACCAGTGATTTCGGGGCACCAAACCCTAACGAGGATGGCTACACCTTC
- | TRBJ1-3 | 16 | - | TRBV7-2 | CASSIYPYGSGNTIYF | TGTGCCAGCAGCATTTACCCCTACGGGAGTGGAAACACCATATATTTT
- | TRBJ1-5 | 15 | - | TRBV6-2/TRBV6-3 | CASSLGTSYYQPQHF | TGTGCCAGCAGCCTAGGCACTTCTTATTATCAGCCCCAGCATTTT
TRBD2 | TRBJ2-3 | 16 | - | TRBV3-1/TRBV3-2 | CASSQTLAARTDTQYF | TGTGCCAGCAGCCAGACCCTAGCGGCCCGCACAGATACGCAGTATTTT
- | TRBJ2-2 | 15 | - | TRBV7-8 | CASSPRLINTGELFF | TGTGCCAGCAGCCCACGACTAATAAACACCGGGGAGCTGTTTTTT
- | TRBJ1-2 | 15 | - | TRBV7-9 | CASSLGSDSRYGYTF | TGTGCCAGCAGCTTAGGAAGTGACAGTCGCTATGGCTACACCTTC
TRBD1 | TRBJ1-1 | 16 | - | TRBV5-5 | CASSFGAGGLNTEAFF | TGTGCCAGCAGCTTTGGGGCAGGGGGTTTGAACACTGAAGCTTTCTTT
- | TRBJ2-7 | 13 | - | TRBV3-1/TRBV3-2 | CASSHAGGYEQYF | TGTGCCAGCAGTCACGCTGGGGGGTACGAGCAGTACTTC
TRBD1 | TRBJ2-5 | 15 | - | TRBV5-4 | CASSLAGDSQETQYF | TGTGCCAGCAGCTTGGCCGGGGACAGCCAAGAGACCCAGTACTTC
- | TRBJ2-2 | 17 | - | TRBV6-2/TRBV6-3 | CASSYSKTSVNTGELFF | TGTGCCAGCAGTTATTCTAAGACATCGGTTAACACCGGGGAGCTGTTTTTT
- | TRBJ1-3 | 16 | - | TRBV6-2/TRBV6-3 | CASSYSRTSSGNTIYF | TGTGCCAGCAGTTACTCGAGGACGAGCTCTGGAAACACCATATATTTT
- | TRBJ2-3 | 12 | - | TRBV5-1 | CASYEGGDTQYF | TGCGCCAGTTACGAGGGGGGAGATACGCAGTATTTT
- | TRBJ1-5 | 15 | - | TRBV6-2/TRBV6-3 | CASSPRGTSNQPQHF | TGTGCCAGCAGCCCAAGAGGTACGTCGAATCAGCCCCAGCATTTT
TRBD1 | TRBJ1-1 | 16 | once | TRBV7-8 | CASSLAGTGDFGEAFF | TGTGCCAGCAGCTTAGCGGGGACAGGGGATTTCGGTGAAGCTTTCTTT
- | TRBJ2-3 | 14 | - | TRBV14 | CASSPRGGVDTQYF | TGTGCCAGCAGCCCTCGGGGCGGGGTAGATACGCAGTATTTT
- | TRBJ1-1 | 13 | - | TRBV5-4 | CASSLEEKTEAFF | TGTGCCAGCAGCTTGGAAGAAAAAACTGAAGCTTTCTTT
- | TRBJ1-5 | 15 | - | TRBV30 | CAWSPRKDGRKPQHF | TGTGCCTGGAGTCCGAGGAAGGACGGTCGTAAGCCCCAGCATTTT
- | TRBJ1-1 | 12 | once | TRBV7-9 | CASSFKGIEAFF | TGTGCCAGCAGCTTTAAGGGGATTGAAGCTTTCTTT
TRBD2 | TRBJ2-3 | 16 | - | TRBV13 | CASSPGLAGARSTQYF | TGTGCCAGCAGCCCCGGACTAGCGGGGGCACGAAGTACGCAGTATTTT
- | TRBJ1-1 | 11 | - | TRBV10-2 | CASINYTEAFF | TGCGCCAGCATCAACTACACTGAAGCTTTCTTT
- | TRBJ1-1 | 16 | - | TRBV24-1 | CATSDPKQGMNTEAFF | TGTGCCACCAGTGACCCTAAACAGGGTATGAACACTGAAGCTTTCTTT
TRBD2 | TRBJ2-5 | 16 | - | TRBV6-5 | CASSYSLAGGQETQYF | TGTGCCAGCAGTTACTCGCTAGCGGGGGGGCAAGAGACCCAGTACTTC
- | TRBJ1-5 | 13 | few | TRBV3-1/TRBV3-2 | CASSQDVGQPQHF | TGTGCCAGCAGCCAAGATGTGGGTCAGCCCCAGCATTTT
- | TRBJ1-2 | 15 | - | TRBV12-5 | CASGSPGWSNYGYTF | TGTGCTAGTGGTTCCCCTGGGTGGAGTAACTATGGCTACACCTTC
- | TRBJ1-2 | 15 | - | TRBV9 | CASSEGPSTGYGYTF | TGTGCCAGCAGCGAGGGACCCAGTACCGGCTATGGCTACACCTTC
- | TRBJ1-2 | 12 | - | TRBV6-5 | CATWTRLYGYTF | TGTGCCACCTGGACACGGCTCTATGGCTACACCTTC
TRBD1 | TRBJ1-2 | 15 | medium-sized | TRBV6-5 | CASSLEGTGPYGYTF | TGTGCCAGCAGCTTGGAAGGGACAGGGCCCTATGGCTACACCTTC
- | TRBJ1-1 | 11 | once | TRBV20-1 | CSVNRNTEAFF | TGCAGTGTGAATCGGAACACTGAAGCTTTCTTT
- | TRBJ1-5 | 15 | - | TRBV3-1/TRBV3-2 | CASSQGTGRNQPQHF | TGTGCCAGCAGCCAAGGAACTGGGAGGAATCAGCCCCAGCATTTT
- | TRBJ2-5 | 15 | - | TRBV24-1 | CATSDPNGDRETQYF | TGTGCCACCAGTGACCCAAACGGGGATCGGGAGACCCAGTACTTC
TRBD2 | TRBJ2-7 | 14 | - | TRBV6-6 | CASSYFGGSYEQYF | TGTGCCAGCAGTTACTTCGGGGGGAGCTACGAGCAGTACTTC
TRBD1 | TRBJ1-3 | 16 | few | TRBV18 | CASSSILGTGGNTIYF | TGTGCCAGCTCATCGATCCTGGGGACAGGGGGAAACACCATATATTTT
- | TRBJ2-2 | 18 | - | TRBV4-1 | CASSPEFGGGANTGELFF | TGCGCCAGCAGCCCAGAATTTGGAGGGGGGGCCAACACCGGGGAGCTGTTTTTT
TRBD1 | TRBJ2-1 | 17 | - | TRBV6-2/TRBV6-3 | CASSTGQGDVGVNEQFF | TGTGCCAGCAGTACCGGACAGGGCGACGTCGGCGTTAATGAGCAGTTCTTC
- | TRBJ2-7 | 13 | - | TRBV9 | CASSLQEGYEQYF | TGTGCCAGCAGCTTACAGGAAGGCTACGAGCAGTACTTC
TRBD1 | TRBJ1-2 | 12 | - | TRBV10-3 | CAIRDRGHGYTF | TGTGCCATCCGGGACAGGGGGCATGGCTACACCTTC
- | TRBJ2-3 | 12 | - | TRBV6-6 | CASSYSKDTQYF | TGTGCCAGCAGTTACTCTAAAGATACGCAGTATTTT
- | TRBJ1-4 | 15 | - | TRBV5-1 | CASSYAYDKNEKLFF | TGCGCCAGCAGCTACGCATACGACAAAAATGAAAAACTGTTTTTT
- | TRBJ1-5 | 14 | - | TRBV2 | CASSSGQPNQPQHF | TGTGCCAGCAGTTCCGGACAGCCTAATCAGCCCCAGCATTTT
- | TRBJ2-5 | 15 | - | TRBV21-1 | CASSRTGQGQETQYF | TGTGCCAGCAGCAGGACAGGACAGGGGCAAGAGACCCAGTACTTC
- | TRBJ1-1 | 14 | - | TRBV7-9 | CASSPARENTEAFF | TGTGCCAGCAGCCCGGCCCGGGAGAACACTGAAGCTTTCTTT
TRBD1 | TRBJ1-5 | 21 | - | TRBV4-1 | CASSRGIPGTGYQPTPQPQHF | TGCGCCAGCAGCCGCGGCATCCCCGGGACAGGATATCAACCTACGCCTCAGCCCCAGCATTTT
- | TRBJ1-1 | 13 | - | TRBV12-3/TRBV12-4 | CASSLTLEGKAFF | TGTGCCAGCAGCCTCACCTTGGAGGGGAAAGCTTTCTTT
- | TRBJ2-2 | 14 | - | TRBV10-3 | CAISDWGDTGELFF | TGTGCCATCAGTGATTGGGGGGACACCGGGGAGCTGTTTTTT
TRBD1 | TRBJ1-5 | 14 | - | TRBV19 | CASSTRTGVQPQHF | TGTGCCAGTAGTACCCGGACAGGGGTTCAGCCCCAGCATTTT
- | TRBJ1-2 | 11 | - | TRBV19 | CASSIGHYHTF | TGTGCCAGTAGTATAGGACACTATCACACCTTC
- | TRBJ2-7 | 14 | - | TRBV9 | CASSVGDGAYEQYF | TGTGCCAGCAGCGTAGGGGACGGGGCCTACGAGCAGTACTTC
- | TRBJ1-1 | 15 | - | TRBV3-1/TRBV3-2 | CASSPEAGAGTEAFF | TGTGCCAGCAGCCCCGAGGCAGGGGCCGGCACTGAAGCTTTCTTT
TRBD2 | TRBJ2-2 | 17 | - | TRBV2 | CASSGLAGATNTGELFF | TGTGCCAGCAGTGGGCTAGCGGGGGCTACGAACACCGGGGAGCTGTTTTTT
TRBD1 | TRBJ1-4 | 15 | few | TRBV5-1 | CASSLSGQGTEKLFF | TGCGCCAGCAGCTTGTCGGGACAGGGGACGGAAAAACTGTTTTTT
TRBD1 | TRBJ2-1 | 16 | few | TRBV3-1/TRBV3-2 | CASSHEDRVFYNEQFF | TGTGCCAGCAGCCACGAGGACAGGGTGTTCTACAATGAGCAGTTCTTC
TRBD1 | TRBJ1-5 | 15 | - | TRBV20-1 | CSASPPRGSNQPQHF | TGCAGTGCTAGTCCCCCCAGGGGGAGCAATCAGCCCCAGCATTTT
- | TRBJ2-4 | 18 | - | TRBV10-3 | CAISDPIGRGAKKNIQYF | TGTGCCATCAGTGATCCCATCGGCCGGGGGGCGAAAAAAAACATTCAGTACTTC
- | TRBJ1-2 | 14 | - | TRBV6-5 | CASSYGTPGWGYTF | TGTGCCAGCAGTTATGGGACCCCGGGGTGGGGCTACACCTTC
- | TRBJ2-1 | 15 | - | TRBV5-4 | CASTSGGTARHEQFF | TGTGCCAGCACCAGCGGCGGGACAGCACGGCATGAGCAGTTCTTC
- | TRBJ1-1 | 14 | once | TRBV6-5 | CASRWTALNTEAFF | TGTGCCAGCCGATGGACAGCGCTGAACACTGAAGCTTTCTTT